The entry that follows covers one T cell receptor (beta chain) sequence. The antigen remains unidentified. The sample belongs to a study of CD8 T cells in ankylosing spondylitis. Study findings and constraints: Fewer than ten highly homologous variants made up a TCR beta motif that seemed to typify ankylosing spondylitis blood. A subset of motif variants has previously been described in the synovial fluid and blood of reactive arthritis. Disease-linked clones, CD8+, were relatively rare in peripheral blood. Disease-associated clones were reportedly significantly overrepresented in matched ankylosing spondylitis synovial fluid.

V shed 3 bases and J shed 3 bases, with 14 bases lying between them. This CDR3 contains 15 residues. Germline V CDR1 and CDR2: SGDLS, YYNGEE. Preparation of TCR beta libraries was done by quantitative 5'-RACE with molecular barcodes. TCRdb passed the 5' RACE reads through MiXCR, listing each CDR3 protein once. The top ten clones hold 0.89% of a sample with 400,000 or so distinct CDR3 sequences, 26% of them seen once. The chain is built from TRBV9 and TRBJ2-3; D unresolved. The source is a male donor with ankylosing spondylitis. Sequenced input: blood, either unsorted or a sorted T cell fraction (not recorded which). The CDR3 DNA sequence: TGTGCCAGCAGCGAAGTAGGGCAGAATACAGATACGCAGTATTTT. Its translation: CASSEVGQNTDTQYF.